The clone carrying this TCR beta chain was seen a few times. These data originate in a study of patients and donors after allogeneic stem cell transplantation. From the RT-PCR reads, TCRdb called clonotypes with MiXCR, one entry per CDR3 protein. Among some 200,000 distinct CDR3 sequences listed, less than 45% were seen once. The receptor was isolated from a human donor who was either an allogeneic HSCT recipient or a stem cell or donor lymphocyte infusion donor (not recorded which). It is not recorded whose cells these are; they may come from a transplant donor. Sequenced material: blood, either unsorted or a sorted T cell fraction (not recorded which).

The CDR3 DNA reads as TGTGCCAGCAGTTTAGAGGCAGGGCGAGAGCTAGATGGCTACACCTTC. Protein product: CASSLEAGRELDGYTF. The rearrangement joins TRBV27 to TRBJ1-2; TRBD1 is a possible D gene (5 bases). CDR3 length: 16 amino acids. V was pared by 2 bases and J by 6 bases, with 19 bases between. Germline assignment: CDR1 MNHEY and CDR2 SMNVEV (reference sequence).